This T cell receptor (beta chain) derives from a study of cytomegalovirus exposure and HLA in healthy donors. After removal of 8 bases from V and 4 bases from J, the junction contained 10 bases not matched to a gene. From germline, CDR1 is SGHAT and CDR2 FQNNGV. The CDR3 contains 17 residues. A multiplex PCR was run with 60 Vbeta primers and 13 Jbeta primers. Profiled with immunoSEQ multiplex PCR; TCRdb holds only in-frame clones, not every one. Recorded here are about 200,000 clones; the top ten clones represent roughly 1.1%. About this clone: Its antigen is still unknown.

Points from the study as a whole: Earlier analysis looked at TCR beta V segments, and most were productive about 87% or about 30% of the time. Analysis was performed later, and it showed HLA-associated TCR beta chains to be more clonally expanded than equally common others.

This sequence originates from a girl aged 2-10 years in good health and CMV-seropositive. Sequenced sample: PBMCs. V gene TRBV11-2 combines with J gene TRBJ2-1; TRBD2 matches at 14 bases. CDR3 sequence (DNA): TGTGCCAGCGGCCGAGGGACTAGCGGGAGAACATACAATGAGCAGTTCTTC. Amino acids: CASGRGTSGRTYNEQFF.